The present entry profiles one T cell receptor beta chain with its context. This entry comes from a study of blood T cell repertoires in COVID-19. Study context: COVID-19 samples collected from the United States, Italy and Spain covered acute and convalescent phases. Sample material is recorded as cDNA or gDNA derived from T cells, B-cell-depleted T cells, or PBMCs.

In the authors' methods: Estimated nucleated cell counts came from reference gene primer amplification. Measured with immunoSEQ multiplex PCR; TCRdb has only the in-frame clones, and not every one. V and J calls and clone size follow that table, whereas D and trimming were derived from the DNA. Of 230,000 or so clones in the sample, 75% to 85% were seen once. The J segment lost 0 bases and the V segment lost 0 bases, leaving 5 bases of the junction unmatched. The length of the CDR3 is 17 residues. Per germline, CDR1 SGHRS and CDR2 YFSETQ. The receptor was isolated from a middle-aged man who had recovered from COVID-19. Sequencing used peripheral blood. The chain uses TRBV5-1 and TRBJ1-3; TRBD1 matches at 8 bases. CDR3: CASSLGDRISSGNTIYF. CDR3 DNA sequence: TGCGCCAGCAGCTTGGGGGACAGGATAAGCTCTGGAAACACCATATATTTT. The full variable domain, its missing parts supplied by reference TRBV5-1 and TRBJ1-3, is KAGVTQTPRYLIKTRGQQVTLSCSPISGHRSVSWYQQTPGQGLQFLFEYFSETQRNKGNFPGRFSGRQFSNSRSEMNVSTLELGDSALYLCASSLGDRISSGNTIYFGEGSWLTVV.